These 11 T cell receptor beta chains were sequenced from one sample in a study of T cell repertoires in cytomegalovirus infection. TCRdb re-derived calls from the reads in MiXCR, one entry per CDR3 protein. The sample records some 800,000 distinct CDR3 sequences, 32% being singletons. The antigens for these receptors are not known. The sample consisted of cultured CD8+ T cells from PBMCs, taken from culture after CMV antigen stimulation. The source of these receptors is a human donor in good health (CMV status not recorded). Some clones in this sample may be carry-over from other donors' samples.

The rearrangement links TRBV27 to TRBJ2-2; 8 bases are a match to TRBD2. The CDR3 runs 17 residues. J lost 5 bases, V lost 3 bases, and 11 bases had no gene match. Per the germline V gene, CDR1 is MNHEY and CDR2 is SMNVEV (reference sequence). The CDR3 region is CASSLWSSGPGTGELFF. DNA for the CDR3: TGTGCCAGCAGTTTGTGGTCTAGCGGGCCGGGGACCGGGGAGCTGTTTTTT.

The CDR3 region is CASSLYPTTGEETQYF. CDR3 nucleotide sequence: TGTGCCAGCAGTTTATACCCTACGACTGGAGAGGAGACCCAGTACTTC. J is TRBJ2-5 and V is TRBV6-6; D ambiguous. Deletions cut 4 bases from V and 5 bases from J, with 20 bases between. The CDR3 consists of 16 residues. Germline loops: CDR1 MNHNY, CDR2 SVGAGI (reference sequence).

The chain links TRBV11-2 to TRBJ2-7; D might be TRBD1 (5 bases). Trimming pared 1 base from V and 2 bases from J, leaving 9 bases between. The CDR3 contains 14 residues. Germline loops: CDR1 SGHAT, CDR2 FQNNGV. The CDR3 is CASSLGAGTYEQYV. CDR3 nucleotides: TGTGCCAGCAGCTTAGGAGCAGGGACCTACGAGCAGTACGTC.

The V and J genes are TRBV5-1 and TRBJ1-6; 10 bases align to TRBD1. This CDR3 spans 15 amino acids. With 4 bases clipped from V and 7 bases from J, the junction kept 5 bases outside the gene matches. CDR1 and CDR2 from the germline V gene are SGHRS and YFSETQ. The CDR3 sequence is CASSRTGGSNSPLHF. CDR3 bases: TGCGCCAGCAGCCGGACAGGGGGAAGCAATTCACCCCTCCACTTT.

This clonotype has a handful of counts. The chain has TRBV28 and TRBJ1-3; TRBD1 agrees at 9 bases. The length of the CDR3 is 16 residues. Germline V CDR1 and CDR2: MDHEN, SYDVKM. Trimming cost V 3 bases and J 4 bases; bases outside gene matches: 7. CDR3 protein: CASSLDRGSSGNTIYF. Written as DNA, the CDR3 is TGTGCCAGCAGTTTGGACAGGGGTAGCTCAGGAAACACCATATATTTT.

This clonotype was seen a few times. The chain joins TRBV6-5 to TRBJ1-3, with no clear D. Germline V gene sequence: CDR1 MNHEY, CDR2 SVGAGI. V was cut by 0 bases and J by 4 bases, with 10 bases left in between. This CDR3 is 15 amino acids long. The CDR3 sequence is CASSYSWSEGNTIYF. The CDR3 bases are TGTGCCAGCAGTTACTCATGGTCCGAAGGAAACACCATATATTTT.

The chain combines TRBV7-3 with TRBJ2-3; tentatively, D is TRBD2 (5 bases). The CDR3 covers 14 residues. Germline V gene lookup returns CDR1 SGHTA and CDR2 FQGTGA. V gave up 3 bases and J gave up 4 bases, with 11 bases separating them. The CDR3 nucleotides are TGTGCCAGCAGCTTGGGTCTGAGGGCAGATACGCAGTATTTT. Translating gives CASSLGLRADTQYF.

This clonotype showed up just a few times. The chain employs TRBV4-1 and TRBJ1-1, with 8 nucleotides matching TRBD1. The CDR3 consists of 17 residues. Trimming removed 1 base from V and 4 bases from J; junction bases left unmatched: 11. The germline gives CDR1 MGHRA, CDR2 YSYEKL. As DNA, the CDR3 is TGCGCCAGCAGCCAAGGGTACAGGGGGGCAGACGGCACTGAAGCTTTCTTT. Translated: CASSQGYRGADGTEAFF.

The chain carries TRBV7-2 and TRBJ1-1; D is undetermined. Trimming pared 3 bases from V and 1 base from J, leaving 12 bases between. This CDR3 has 15 amino acids. Germline assignment: CDR1 SGHTA and CDR2 FQGNSA. The CDR3 spells CASSLFGLTNTEAFF. The CDR3 nucleotides read TGTGCCAGCAGCTTGTTCGGACTGACGAACACTGAAGCTTTCTTT.

The rearrangement joins TRBV7-6 to TRBJ2-7; D is possibly TRBD1 (6 bases). Trimming took off 4 bases at V and 2 bases at J, with 12 bases between the two ends. This CDR3 contains 14 residues. CDR1 and CDR2 from the germline V gene are SGHVS and FNYEAQ. CDR3 region: CASSSRDKAYEQYV. The CDR3, as DNA: TGTGCCAGCAGCTCCCGGGACAAGGCCTACGAGCAGTACGTC.

The V gene is TRBV6-2 or TRBV6-3, the J gene TRBJ2-7, with 9 bases matching TRBD1. The CDR3 has 17 residues. CDR1 and CDR2 from the germline V gene are MNHEY and SVGEGT. Trimming cost V 0 bases and J 3 bases; bases outside gene matches: 9. CDR3 nucleotides: TGTGCCAGCAGTTACTCGATCGCGGGGACAGGGCTCTACGAGCAGTACGTC. Its protein product is CASSYSIAGTGLYEQYV.